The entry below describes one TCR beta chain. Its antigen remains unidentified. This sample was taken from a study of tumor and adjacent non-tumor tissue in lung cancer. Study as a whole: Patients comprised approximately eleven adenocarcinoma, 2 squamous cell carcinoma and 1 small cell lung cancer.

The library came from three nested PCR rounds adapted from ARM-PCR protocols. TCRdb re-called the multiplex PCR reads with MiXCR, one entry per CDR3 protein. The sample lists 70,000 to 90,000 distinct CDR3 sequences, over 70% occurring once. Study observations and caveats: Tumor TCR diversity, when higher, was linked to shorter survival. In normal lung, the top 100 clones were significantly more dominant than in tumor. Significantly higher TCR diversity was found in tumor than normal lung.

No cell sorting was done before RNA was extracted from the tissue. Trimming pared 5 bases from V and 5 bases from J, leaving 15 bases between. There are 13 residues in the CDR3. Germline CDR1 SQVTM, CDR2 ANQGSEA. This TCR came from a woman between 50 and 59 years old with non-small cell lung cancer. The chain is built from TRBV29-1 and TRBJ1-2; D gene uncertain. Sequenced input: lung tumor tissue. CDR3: CSVRTDASYGYTF. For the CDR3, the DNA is TGCAGCGTTCGGACCGACGCATCTTATGGCTACACCTTC.